This T cell receptor beta chain was recovered during a study of blood T cell repertoires in COVID-19. In the authors' workflow: Reference gene primer amplification in the assay estimated nucleated cell counts. The table came from immunoSEQ multiplex PCR; TCRdb's copy has only in-frame clones and leaves some out. Clone size and the V and J calls come from that table; the DNA yielded D and trimming. The sample yields about 180,000 clones, more than 75% seen once. This clone was detected only once. Germline CDR1 reads MNHEY; CDR2 reads SMNVEV (reference sequence). The CDR3 contains 12 residues. V lost 6 bases and J 0 bases, leaving 6 bases between the germline ends.

The sample taken for sequencing was PBMCs or T cells enriched from blood (not recorded which). The chain recombines TRBV27 with TRBJ2-7; tentatively, D is TRBD2 (5 bases). The receptor was derived from a woman in her twenties or thirties who had recovered from COVID-19. The CDR3 is CASRGDSYEQYF. CDR3 coding DNA: TGTGCCAGCAGGGGAGACTCCTACGAGCAGTACTTC.